The entry below gives a single T cell receptor (beta chain) sequence along with its context. Germline loops: CDR1 LGHNA, CDR2 YSLEER. The CDR3 totals 13 residues. Trimming shortened V by 0 bases and J by 4 bases, and 4 bases separated the two germline ends. PCRs were each spiked with synthetic TCR analog templates. The repertoire was sequenced with immunoSEQ multiplex PCR; TCRdb's copy has only in-frame clones and lacks some. The sample holds around 45,000 clones, around 89% seen once. The sample belongs to a study of PD-L1 blockade in urothelial cancer. Study-level information: About 90% of the roughly 29 patients were men who had bladder-origin urothelial cancer.

The sequence came from a woman aged 60-70 years with urothelial cancer. This chain connects TRBV4-3 to TRBJ1-5; D call uncertain. The sequencing used PBMCs, collected around atezolizumab (anti-PD-L1) treatment. The CDR3 nucleotides read TGCGCCAGCAGCCAAGATCAAAATCAGCCCCAGCATTTT. As protein: CASSQDQNQPQHF.